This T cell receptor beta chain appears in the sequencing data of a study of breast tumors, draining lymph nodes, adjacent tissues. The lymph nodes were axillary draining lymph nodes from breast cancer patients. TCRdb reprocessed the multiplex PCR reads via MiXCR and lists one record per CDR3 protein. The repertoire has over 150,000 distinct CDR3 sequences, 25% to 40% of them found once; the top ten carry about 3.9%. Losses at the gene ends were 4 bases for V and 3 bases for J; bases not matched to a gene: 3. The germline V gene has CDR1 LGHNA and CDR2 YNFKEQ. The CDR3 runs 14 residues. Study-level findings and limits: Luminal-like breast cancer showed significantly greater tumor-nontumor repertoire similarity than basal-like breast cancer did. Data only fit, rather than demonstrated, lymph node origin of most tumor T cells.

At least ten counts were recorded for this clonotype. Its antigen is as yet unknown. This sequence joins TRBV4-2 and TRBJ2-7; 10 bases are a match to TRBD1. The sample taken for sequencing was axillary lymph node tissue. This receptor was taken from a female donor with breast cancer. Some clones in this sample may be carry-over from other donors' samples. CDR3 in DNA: TGTGCCAGCAGCCCGGACAGGGGGAACTACGAGCAGTACTTC. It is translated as CASSPDRGNYEQYF.